The rows below give T cell receptor beta chains drawn from one sample of a study of regulatory T cells in long-lasting Graves disease. TCRdb re-called the multiplex PCR reads with MiXCR, one entry per CDR3 protein. The table has hundreds of thousands of distinct CDR3 sequences, roughly 23% seen once. The starting material was peripheral blood mononuclear cells (PBMCs), obtained when the disease was refractory, from a patient treated with antithyroid drugs. These receptors were collected from a female donor with Graves disease. The conserved cysteine and the conserved F or W are not part of the CDR3 here. The order of the fields is V gene, D gene, J gene, CDR3 protein. The D gene is left open where the match is weak.

TRBV27	.	TRBJ1-2	ASRSHGSHGYT
TRBV11-2	.	TRBJ1-5	ASSQDKGNQPQH
TRBV28	.	TRBJ1-1	ASLPEGRRAEAF
TRBV7-6	TRBD2	TRBJ2-2	ASSPSGLAGNTGELF
TRBV7-2	TRBD1	TRBJ1-3	ASSKNRQGISGNTIY
TRBV20-1	TRBD2	TRBJ2-5	SARVRTSGLLKLSYQETQY
TRBV12-3/TRBV12-4	.	TRBJ1-4	ASSLVGQINEKLF
TRBV5-1	TRBD1	TRBJ2-7	ASSSTRFRDRSYEQY
TRBV28	.	TRBJ1-6	ASSLSGLNSPLH
TRBV7-2	TRBD2	TRBJ2-7	ASSRVGGAGGSYEQY
TRBV2	.	TRBJ1-2	ASSDSYGYT
TRBV10-2	.	TRBJ1-1	ASKTGLEAF
TRBV7-7	TRBD1	TRBJ2-5	ASSFGGQGVETQY
TRBV2	.	TRBJ2-7	ASSEEAISSYEQY
TRBV20-1	.	TRBJ2-5	SARDPRQGTETQY
TRBV5-1	.	TRBJ2-7	ASSGGPGASYEQY
TRBV20-1	TRBD2	TRBJ2-5	SAIGLAVGYRETQY
TRBV7-3	TRBD1	TRBJ2-7	ASSLGSETGAVDSCEQY
TRBV27	.	TRBJ2-4	ASAEGPSLVSKNIQY
TRBV12-3/TRBV12-4	TRBD2	TRBJ2-3	ASSTSGRRADTQY
TRBV27	.	TRBJ2-7	ASSLSRSSYEQY
TRBV2	.	TRBJ2-2	ASIQPGELF
TRBV12-3/TRBV12-4	.	TRBJ1-2	ASSFSRGGEVGYT
TRBV28	.	TRBJ2-4	ASSPSSGLGAKNIQY
TRBV20-1	TRBD1	TRBJ1-2	SASPRGQGAGGYT
TRBV2	.	TRBJ1-2	TSSSDSNYGYT
TRBV2	TRBD2	TRBJ2-3	ASNEDTRLAGLSTDTQY
TRBV12-3/TRBV12-4	TRBD1	TRBJ2-3	ASGRTGRTDTQY
TRBV28	TRBD1	TRBJ1-1	ASSFIGTGNTEAF
TRBV6-5	TRBD1	TRBJ2-7	ASSYGGTGHGEQY
TRBV10-3	TRBD1	TRBJ2-5	AISPRWTGANQETQY
TRBV6-5	TRBD1	TRBJ1-1	ASSYSRTGVNTEAF
TRBV28	TRBD2	TRBJ2-7	ASSVDVSGKREQY
TRBV6-2/TRBV6-3	TRBD2	TRBJ2-5	ASSGAGGETQY
TRBV28	TRBD2	TRBJ2-4	ASGSGGILAKNIQY
TRBV5-1	.	TRBJ2-7	ASSLEAREPYEQY
TRBV25-1	.	TRBJ2-5	ASSESEVQY
TRBV28	TRBD1	TRBJ1-4	ASSLQGANEKLF
TRBV6-1	TRBD1	TRBJ2-4	ASTNRGLGNIQY
TRBV5-6	TRBD1	TRBJ1-2	ASSSDRGIGYT
TRBV28	.	TRBJ1-4	ASSPRTLATNEKLF
TRBV6-2/TRBV6-3	.	TRBJ1-2	ASSYSPTYEGYT
TRBV12-3/TRBV12-4	TRBD2	TRBJ2-5	ASSLGGLAGGGGQETQY
TRBV5-6	.	TRBJ1-3	ASSKTTGNTIY
TRBV6-2/TRBV6-3	.	TRBJ1-1	ASRAGGGEAF
TRBV5-1	.	TRBJ1-5	ASSLGDRDDQPQH
TRBV7-3	.	TRBJ2-7	ASSLGPAHSYEQY
TRBV28	TRBD1	TRBJ2-4	ASSDRDGLNIQY
TRBV29-1	.	TRBJ2-2	SVVAGLDTGELF
TRBV5-1	.	TRBJ2-7	ASSFRGDSTYEQY